This T cell receptor beta chain was identified during a study of technical replicates of blood from several donors. CDR1 SNHLY and CDR2 FYNNEI come from the germline V gene. This CDR3 region has 16 residues. Trimming removed 3 bases at V and 6 bases at J, with 18 bases between. Profiled with immunoSEQ multiplex PCR; TCRdb holds only in-frame clones, not every one. This sample carries 80,000 to 90,000 clones, approximately 94% of them seen once, and the ten largest clones take about 0.25%. This sequence was found in a human donor in good health. The sequenced sample consisted of T cells isolated from PBMCs. The V gene is TRBV2, the J gene TRBJ2-4; D is possibly TRBD1 (5 bases). The DNA of the CDR3 is TGTGCCAGCAGTGAGCTCTCAAGGGGCGCGAGAAACATTCAGTACTTC. Residues: CASSELSRGARNIQYF.